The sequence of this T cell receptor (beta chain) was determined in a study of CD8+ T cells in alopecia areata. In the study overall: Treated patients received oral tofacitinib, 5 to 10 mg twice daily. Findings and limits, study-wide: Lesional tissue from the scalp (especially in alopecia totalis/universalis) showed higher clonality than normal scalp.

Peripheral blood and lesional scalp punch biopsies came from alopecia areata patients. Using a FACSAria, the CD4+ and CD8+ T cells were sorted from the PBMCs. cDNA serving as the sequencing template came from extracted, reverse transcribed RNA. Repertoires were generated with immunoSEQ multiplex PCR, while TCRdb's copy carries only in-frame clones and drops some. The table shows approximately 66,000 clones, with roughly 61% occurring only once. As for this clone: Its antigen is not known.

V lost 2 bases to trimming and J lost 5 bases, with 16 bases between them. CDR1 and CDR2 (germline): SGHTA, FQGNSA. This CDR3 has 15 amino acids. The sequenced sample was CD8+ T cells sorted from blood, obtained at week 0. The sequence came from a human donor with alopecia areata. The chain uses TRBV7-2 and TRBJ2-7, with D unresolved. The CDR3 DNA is TGTGCCAGCAGCTTAAGGCCCGCGGAGAGGCACGAGCAGTACTTC. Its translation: CASSLRPAERHEQYF.